This is a list of T cell receptor beta chains from one sample in a study of patients and donors after allogeneic stem cell transplantation. TCRdb re-derived calls from the RT-PCR reads in MiXCR, one entry per CDR3 protein. The data show about 110,000 distinct CDR3 sequences, approximately 40% seen once. Sequencing was carried out using blood, either unsorted or a sorted T cell fraction (not recorded which). The receptors originated from a human donor who was either an allogeneic HSCT recipient or a stem cell or donor lymphocyte infusion donor (not recorded which). It is not recorded whose cells these are; they may come from a transplant donor. Each CDR3 is given with its conserved first and last residue. Each record gives: D gene, J gene, V gene, clone size, CDR3 DNA, CDR3 protein. A D gene is named only where the DNA matches it firmly. Clone size is given for some rows only: seen once, a few or many times, or a class if the clone is expanded.

>.|TRBJ2-1|TRBV12-3/TRBV12-4|few
TGTGCCAGCACCTCCTCACGGGCAGTATCCTACAATGAGCAGTTCTTC
CASTSSRAVSYNEQFF
>.|TRBJ2-3|TRBV15|.
TGTGCCACCAGCAGAGGGGTGGCGGGCATGGATACGCAGTATTTT
CATSRGVAGMDTQYF
>.|TRBJ1-2|TRBV7-2|few
TGTGCCAGCAGCTTAGCGCCTATAGGGGGCTATGGCTACACCTTC
CASSLAPIGGYGYTF
>TRBD1|TRBJ2-1|TRBV7-2|.
TGTGCCAGCAGCTTTTACAGGGGTATAATTAATGAGCAGTTCTTC
CASSFYRGIINEQFF
>.|TRBJ1-5|TRBV20-1|few
TGCAGTGCTACGGAGGGGAATCAGCCCCAGCATTTT
CSATEGNQPQHF
>.|TRBJ2-7|TRBV20-1|.
TGCAGTGCTAGAGATCATCTGCAGGCATACTACGAGCAGTACTTC
CSARDHLQAYYEQYF
>.|TRBJ1-2|TRBV2|.
TGTGCCAGCAGTGAACGACCTGACTATGGCTACACCTTC
CASSERPDYGYTF
>.|TRBJ2-7|TRBV10-3|few
TGTGCCATCAGGCAGGGGTCGAGTTACGAGCAGTACTTC
CAIRQGSSYEQYF
>TRBD1|TRBJ2-2|TRBV11-2|.
TGTGCCAGTCGTCGGACAGGGCCTTGGGGGGAGCTGTTTTTT
CASRRTGPWGELFF
>.|TRBJ1-6|TRBV20-1|.
TGCAGTGCTAGATCGGCAGAACATCAGGACAATTCACCCCTCCACTTT
CSARSAEHQDNSPLHF
>.|TRBJ1-4|TRBV7-2|.
TGTGCCAGCAGGGGATCTAGGGAGGGGAAGAGTGAAAAACTGTTTTTT
CASRGSREGKSEKLFF
>.|TRBJ2-7|TRBV27|once
TGTGCCAGCAGTAAGGGGGGACAGAACTACTACGAGCAGTACTTC
CASSKGGQNYYEQYF
>.|TRBJ1-6|TRBV2|.
TGTGCCAGCACCTGGGGACCGTCAAATTCACCCCTCCACTTT
CASTWGPSNSPLHF
>.|TRBJ1-1|TRBV6-5|few
TGTGCCAGCAGCAGAAGGGGGAACACTGAAGCTTTCTTT
CASSRRGNTEAFF